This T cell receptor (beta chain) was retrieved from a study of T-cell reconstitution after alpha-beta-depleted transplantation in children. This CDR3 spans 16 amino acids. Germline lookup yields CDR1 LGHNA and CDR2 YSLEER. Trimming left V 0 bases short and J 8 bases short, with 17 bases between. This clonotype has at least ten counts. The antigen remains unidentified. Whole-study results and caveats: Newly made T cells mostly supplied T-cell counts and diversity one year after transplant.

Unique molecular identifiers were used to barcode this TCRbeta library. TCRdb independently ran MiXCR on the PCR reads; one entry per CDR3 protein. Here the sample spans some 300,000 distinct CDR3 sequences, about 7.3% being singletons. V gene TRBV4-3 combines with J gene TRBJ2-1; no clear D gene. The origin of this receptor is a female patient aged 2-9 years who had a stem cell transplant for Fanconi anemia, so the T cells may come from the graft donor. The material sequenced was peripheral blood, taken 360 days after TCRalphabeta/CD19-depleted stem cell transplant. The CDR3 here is CASSQDLVDEPHEQFF. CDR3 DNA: TGCGCCAGCAGCCAAGATCTCGTGGACGAACCCCATGAGCAGTTCTTC.